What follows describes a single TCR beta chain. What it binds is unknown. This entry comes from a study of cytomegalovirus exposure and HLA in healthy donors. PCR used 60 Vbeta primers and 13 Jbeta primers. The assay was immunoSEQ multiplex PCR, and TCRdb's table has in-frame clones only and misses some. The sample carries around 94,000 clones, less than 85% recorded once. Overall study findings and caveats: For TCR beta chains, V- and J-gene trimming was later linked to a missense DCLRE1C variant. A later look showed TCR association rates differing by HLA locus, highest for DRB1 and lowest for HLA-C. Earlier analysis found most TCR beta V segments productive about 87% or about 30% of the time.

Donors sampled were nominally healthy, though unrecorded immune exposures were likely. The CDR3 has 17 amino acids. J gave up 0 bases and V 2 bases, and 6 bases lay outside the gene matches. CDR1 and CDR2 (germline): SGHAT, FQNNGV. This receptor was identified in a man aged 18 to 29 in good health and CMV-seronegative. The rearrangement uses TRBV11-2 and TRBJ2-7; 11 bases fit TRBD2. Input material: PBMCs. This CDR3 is CASSLTRLAGSSYEQYF. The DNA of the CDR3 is TGTGCCAGCAGCTTAACTAGACTAGCGGGGAGCTCCTACGAGCAGTACTTC.